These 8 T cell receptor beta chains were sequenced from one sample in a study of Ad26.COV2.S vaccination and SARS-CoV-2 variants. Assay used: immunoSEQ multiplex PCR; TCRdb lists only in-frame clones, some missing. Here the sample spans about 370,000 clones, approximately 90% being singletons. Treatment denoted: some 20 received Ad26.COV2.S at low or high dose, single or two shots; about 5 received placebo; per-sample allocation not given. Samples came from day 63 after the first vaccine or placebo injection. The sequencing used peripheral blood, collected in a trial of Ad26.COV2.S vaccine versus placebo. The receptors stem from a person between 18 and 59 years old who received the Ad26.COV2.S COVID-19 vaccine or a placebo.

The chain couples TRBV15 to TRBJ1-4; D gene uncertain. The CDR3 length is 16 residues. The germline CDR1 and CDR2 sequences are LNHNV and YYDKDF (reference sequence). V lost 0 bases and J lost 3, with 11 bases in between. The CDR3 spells CATSRDLDRANEKLFF. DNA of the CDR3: TGTGCCACCAGCAGAGATTTGGACCGAGCTAATGAAAAACTGTTTTTT.

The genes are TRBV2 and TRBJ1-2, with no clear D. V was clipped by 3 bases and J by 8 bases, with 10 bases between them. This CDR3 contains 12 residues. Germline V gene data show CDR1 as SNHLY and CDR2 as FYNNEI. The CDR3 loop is CASSDGRPGYTF. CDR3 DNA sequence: TGTGCCAGCAGTGACGGGAGGCCAGGCTACACCTTC. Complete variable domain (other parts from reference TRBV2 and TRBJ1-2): EPEVTQTPSHQVTQMGQEVILRCVPISNHLYFYWYRQILGQKVEFLVSFYNNEISEKSEIFDDQFSVERPDGSNFTLKIRSTKLEDSAMYFCASSDGRPGYTFGSGTRLTVV.

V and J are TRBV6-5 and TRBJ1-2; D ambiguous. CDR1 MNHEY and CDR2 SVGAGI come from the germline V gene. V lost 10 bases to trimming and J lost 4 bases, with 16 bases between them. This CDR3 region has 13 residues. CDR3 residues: CATQRTDLYGYTF. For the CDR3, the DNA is TGTGCCACCCAAAGGACCGACCTCTATGGCTACACCTTC.

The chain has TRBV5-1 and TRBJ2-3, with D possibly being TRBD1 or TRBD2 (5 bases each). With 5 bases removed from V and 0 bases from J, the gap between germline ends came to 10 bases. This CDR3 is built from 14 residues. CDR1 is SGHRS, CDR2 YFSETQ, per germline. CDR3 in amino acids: CASSHGGSTDTQYF. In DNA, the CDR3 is TGCGCCAGCAGTCATGGGGGAAGCACAGATACGCAGTATTTT. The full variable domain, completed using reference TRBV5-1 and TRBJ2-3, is KAGVTQTPRYLIKTRGQQVTLSCSPISGHRSVSWYQQTPGQGLQFLFEYFSETQRNKGNFPGRFSGRQFSNSRSEMNVSTLELGDSALYLCASSHGGSTDTQYFGPGTRLTVL.

This chain's CDR3 is CASSVDLLRSTDTQYF. CDR3 nucleotides: TGTGCCAGCAGCGTAGACCTCCTCAGATCCACAGATACGCAGTATTTT. The chain joins TRBV9 to TRBJ2-3, with unresolved D. Germline values: CDR1 SGDLS, CDR2 YYNGEE. CDR3 length: 16 amino acids. V was trimmed by 0 bases and J by 2 bases, leaving 13 bases between them.

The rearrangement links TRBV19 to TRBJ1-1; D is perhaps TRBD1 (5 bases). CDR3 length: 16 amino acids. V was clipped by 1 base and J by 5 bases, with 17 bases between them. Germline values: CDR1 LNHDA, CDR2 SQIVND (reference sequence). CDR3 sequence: CASSIGGRVRDTEAFF. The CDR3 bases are TGTGCCAGTAGTATAGGGGGCAGGGTAAGAGATACTGAAGCTTTCTTT.

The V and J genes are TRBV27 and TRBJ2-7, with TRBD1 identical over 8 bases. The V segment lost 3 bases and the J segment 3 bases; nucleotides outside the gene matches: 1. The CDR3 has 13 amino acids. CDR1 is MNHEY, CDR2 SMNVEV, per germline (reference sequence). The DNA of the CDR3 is TGTGCCAGCAGTTTCACAGGGGGCTACGAGCAGTACTTC. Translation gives CASSFTGGYEQYF.

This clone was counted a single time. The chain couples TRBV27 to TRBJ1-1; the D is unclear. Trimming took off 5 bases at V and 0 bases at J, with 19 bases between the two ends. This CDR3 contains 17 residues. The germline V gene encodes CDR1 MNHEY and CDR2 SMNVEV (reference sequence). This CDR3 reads CASSHRFWAGLNTEAFF. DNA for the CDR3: TGTGCCAGCAGTCACCGATTTTGGGCAGGATTGAACACTGAAGCTTTCTTT.